This TCR beta chain originates from a study of blood T cells in healthy people across ages. Sample-barcoded 5' priming and a J-beta primer mix drove a second PCR of roughly 6 to 12 cycles. Each cDNA molecule received a tag from a template-switch adaptor that had 12 random nucleotides. TCRdb called the 5' RACE reads again in MiXCR, with one record for every CDR3 protein. The sample records 700,000 to 950,000 distinct CDR3 sequences, 35% to 45% being singletons. Isolation of PBMCs gave at least 6 million cells per sample. The source is an older woman in good health. Sequences were obtained from blood.

DNA of the CDR3: TGTGCCAGCAGTTTATCGAGAACCCCAACCTACGGGGAGCTGTTTTTT. Its translation is CASSLSRTPTYGELFF. The rearrangement joins TRBV27 to TRBJ2-2, with D unresolved. This CDR3 region has 16 residues. V was pared by 0 bases and J by 7 bases, with 15 bases between. Germline assignment: CDR1 MNHEY and CDR2 SMNVEV (reference sequence).